The 25 T cell receptor beta chains in this list originate from one sample, sequenced in a study of chemoradiotherapy in HPV16-positive cancers (dated by TCRdb to between 2021 and 2024). To prepare the library, the immunoSEQ multiplex PCR assay was applied. Imported from immuneACCESS, the table was reduced by TCRdb to in-frame sequences with V and J called. These copies leave out some clones; in studies compared against another copy, an unresolved V gene accounts for under half, and the cause of the remainder is not known. The sample table lists about 24,000 clones, about 88% of them with a count of one. The ten largest clones capture over 3.5% of the sample. Sequences were derived from blood, sampled from a patient who underwent chemoradiotherapy. These receptors all come from a human donor with HPV-associated anogenital cancer.

The genes are TRBV5-1 and TRBJ1-1; D gene uncertain. Germline CDR1 is SGHRS and CDR2 is YFSETQ. V gave up 0 bases and J gave up 6 bases, with 12 bases separating them. The CDR3 is 14 residues long. The DNA for the CDR3 is TGCGCCAGCAGCTTGGGCAACCGGCAAGCTGAAGCTTTCTTT. This codes for CASSLGNRQAEAFF.

This clone was counted a few times. The chain is built from TRBV2 and TRBJ1-6; D unclear. Trimming took 6 bases from V and 7 from J, leaving 16 bases between them. CDR1 SNHLY and CDR2 FYNNEI come from the germline V gene. The CDR3 loop spans 15 amino acids. The CDR3 spells CASRPRSAGNSPLHF. For the CDR3, the DNA is TGTGCCAGCAGGCCGAGGTCGGCGGGAAATTCACCCCTCCACTTT.

The rearrangement uses TRBV25-1 and TRBJ1-1; D is ambiguous. The germline CDR1 and CDR2 sequences are MGHDK and SYGVNS. Trimming took 3 bases from V and 4 from J, leaving 15 bases between them. CDR3 size: 15 residues. CDR3 in DNA: TGTGCCAGCAGTGAGTTCAAGGGCCGTGGCACTGAAGCTTTCTTT. This gives the protein CASSEFKGRGTEAFF.

The V gene is TRBV30, the J gene TRBJ2-4, with TRBD2 as a possible D gene (6 bases). This CDR3 is built from 14 residues. CDR1 and CDR2 from the germline V gene are GTSNPN and SVGIG (reference sequence). Trimming pared 4 bases from V and 6 bases from J, leaving 16 bases between. Written as DNA, the CDR3 is TGTGCCTGGACACCCCCCCCCGGGGGAAACATTCAGTACTTC. Translating it yields CAWTPPPGGNIQYF.

The chain carries TRBV18 and TRBJ1-2; the match to TRBD1 covers 11 bases. J gave up 1 base and V 3 bases, and 7 bases lay outside the gene matches. This CDR3 has 17 residues. Germline CDR1 reads KGHSH; CDR2 reads LQKENI. The CDR3 here is CASSPPTGTGGNYGYTF. The CDR3 bases are TGTGCCAGCTCACCTCCGACCGGGACAGGGGGTAACTATGGCTACACCTTC.

The genes are TRBV18 and TRBJ1-6, with D perhaps TRBD1 (5 bases). CDR3 size: 14 residues. Germline V gives CDR1 KGHSH, CDR2 LQKENI. Trimming stripped 6 bases from V and 15 bases from J, with 21 bases between. This CDR3 reads CASSRETDQESLHF. The CDR3 coding sequence is TGTGCCAGCTCGAGGGAGACAGACCAAGAAAGCCTCCACTTT.

This clone was observed once. The chain recombines TRBV5-6 with TRBJ1-1; 9 bases are shared with TRBD1. Trimming cost V 0 bases and J 6 bases; bases outside gene matches: 6. Germline-derived CDR1 and CDR2 are SGHDT and YYEEEE. The CDR3 covers 15 residues. DNA of the CDR3: TGTGCCAGCAGCTTGGCGGGGACAGGGTCGGCTGAAGCTTTCTTT. Its protein is CASSLAGTGSAEAFF.

The chain couples TRBV5-1 to TRBJ1-1; 8 bases fit TRBD1. J lost 0 bases, V lost 7 bases, and 11 bases had no gene match. CDR1 and CDR2 (germline): SGHRS, YFSETQ. This CDR3 is built from 16 residues. This CDR3 is CASLPGQVFMNTEAFF. As DNA, the CDR3 is TGCGCCAGCCTACCGGGACAGGTGTTTATGAACACTGAAGCTTTCTTT.

This sequence joins TRBV5-1 and TRBJ1-1; no definite D call. V was pared by 0 bases and J by 1 base, with 7 bases between. CDR3 size: 14 residues. CDR1 and CDR2 from the germline V gene are SGHRS and YFSETQ. In DNA, the CDR3 is TGCGCCAGCAGCTTGGGGAACGCGAACACTGAAGCTTTCTTT. Protein: CASSLGNANTEAFF.

This clone has only one observation. The gene calls are TRBV6-5 and TRBJ2-7; D is undetermined. Trimming shortened V by 5 bases and J by 7 bases, and 9 bases separated the two germline ends. Germline lookup yields CDR1 MNHEY and CDR2 SVGAGI. This CDR3 is 11 amino acids long. The CDR3 nucleotides are TGTGCCAGCAGTCGCCTAACAGAGCAGTACTTC. Amino acid sequence: CASSRLTEQYF.

The chain carries TRBV28 and TRBJ2-2; D is unresolved. Germline V gives CDR1 MDHEN, CDR2 SYDVKM. This CDR3 spans 12 amino acids. CDR3 in DNA: TGTGCTACAGCGACTAACACCGGGGAGCTGTTTTTT. The encoded protein is CATATNTGELFF.

This chain uses TRBV6-5 with TRBJ1-2, with 11 bases matching TRBD1. This CDR3 is 15 amino acids long. Germline V lookup: CDR1 MNHEY, CDR2 SVGAGI. The V segment lost 5 bases and the J segment 2 bases; nucleotides outside the gene matches: 4. CDR3 loop: CASSGQGAQNYGYTF. CDR3 coding DNA: TGTGCCAGCAGTGGACAGGGGGCGCAAAACTATGGCTACACCTTC.

V and J are TRBV7-8 and TRBJ2-3, with 9 bases fitting TRBD1. The CDR3 extends over 15 amino acids. CDR1 is SGHVS, CDR2 FQNEAQ, per germline. The J segment lost 4 bases and the V segment lost 3 bases, leaving 5 bases of the junction unmatched. The DNA of the CDR3 is TGTGCCAGCAGCTTCCAACAGGGGGCTTCAGATACGCAGTATTTT. Translated, it gives CASSFQQGASDTQYF.

This sequence joins TRBV14 and TRBJ2-7; unclear D gene. V lost 1 base to trimming and J lost 3 bases, with 7 bases between them. Germline V lookup: CDR1 SGHDN, CDR2 FVKESK. This CDR3 is built from 13 residues. This CDR3 reads CASSQGHGYEQYF. CDR3 sequence (DNA): TGTGCCAGCAGCCAAGGGCACGGCTACGAGCAGTACTTC.

V and J are TRBV27 and TRBJ2-2, with D possibly matching TRBD1 (7 bases). Trimming removed 5 bases at V and 8 bases at J, with 15 bases between. Germline lookup yields CDR1 MNHEY and CDR2 SMNVEV (reference sequence). CDR3 length: 14 residues. The CDR3 DNA sequence: TGTGCCAGCAGTCCGGAGGGGGCACTTGGGGAGCTGTTTTTT. Protein: CASSPEGALGELFF.

As DNA, the CDR3 is TGTGCCATCAGTGAGTCAACGGGCACTGAAGCTTTCTTT. Residues: CAISESTGTEAFF. The chain uses TRBV10-3 and TRBJ1-1, with no clear D. In germline, CDR1 is ENHRY, CDR2 SYGVKD. V dropped 0 bases and J dropped 4 bases, with 6 bases sitting between them. CDR3 length: 13 amino acids.

This chain uses TRBV4-3 with TRBJ2-3; 7 bases line up with TRBD1. The J segment lost 5 bases and the V segment lost 2 bases, leaving 7 bases of the junction unmatched. The CDR3 consists of 15 residues. The germline gives CDR1 LGHNA, CDR2 YSLEER. CDR3 DNA sequence: TGCGCCAGCAGCCAAAGACAGGGTTCTGGAGATACGCAGTATTTT. Protein sequence: CASSQRQGSGDTQYF.

The chain recombines TRBV11-2 with TRBJ1-6; D is perhaps TRBD1 (6 bases). This CDR3 region has 15 residues. Trimming cost V 0 bases and J 11 bases, with 14 bases left between them. CDR1 is SGHAT, CDR2 FQNNGV, per germline. Written as DNA, the CDR3 is TGTGCCAGCAGCTTAGAAGGGACAAGGGACCCACCCCTCCACTTT. Residues: CASSLEGTRDPPLHF.

This chain joins TRBV10-1 and TRBJ2-3; D uncertain. The CDR3 runs 11 residues. Germline V CDR1 and CDR2: WNHNN, SYGVQD (reference sequence). This CDR3 reads CATSSADTQYF. Written as DNA, the CDR3 is TGCGCGACGTCCAGCGCAGATACGCAGTATTTT.

This chain joins TRBV10-3 and TRBJ2-7, with 15 bases that match TRBD2. Germline lookup yields CDR1 ENHRY and CDR2 SYGVKD. The CDR3 has 17 amino acids. V shed 8 bases and J 2 bases; nucleotides not matched to a gene: 10. The CDR3 is CAIGGGLAGGRTYEQYF. CDR3 in DNA: TGTGCCATCGGGGGGGGACTAGCGGGAGGAAGAACCTACGAGCAGTACTTC.

V is TRBV5-1 and J is TRBJ1-2, with TRBD1 as a possible D gene (5 bases). The V gene lost 4 bases and the J gene lost 2 bases, with 12 bases spanning the gap. CDR3 size: 14 residues. The V gene's germline CDR1 is SGHRS and CDR2 YFSETQ. The CDR3 sequence is CASSPPGGNYGYTF. The CDR3 DNA is TGCGCCAGCAGCCCGCCTGGGGGGAACTATGGCTACACCTTC.

This clone was observed a single time. The J gene is TRBJ2-2, the V gene TRBV4-3; 9 bases are a match to TRBD1. This CDR3 is built from 15 residues. CDR1 LGHNA and CDR2 YSLEER come from the germline V gene. V dropped 0 bases and J dropped 9; count of bases not matched to a gene: 5. The CDR3 loop is CASSQEGQGLRELFF. The CDR3 DNA is TGCGCCAGCAGCCAAGAAGGACAGGGGTTAAGGGAGCTGTTTTTT.

The CDR3 DNA sequence: TGCGCCAGCAGCCTCGGGGGTCTCAAGCAAGAGACCCAGTACTTC. The encoded protein is CASSLGGLKQETQYF. The gene calls are TRBV4-1 and TRBJ2-5; a weak D match, TRBD2 (6 bases). Germline V CDR1 and CDR2: MGHRA, YSYEKL. Trimming stripped 4 bases from V and 2 bases from J, with 14 bases between. This CDR3 is built from 15 residues.

This chain connects TRBV30 to TRBJ2-7; 9 nucleotides agree with TRBD2. In germline, CDR1 is GTSNPN, CDR2 SVGIG (reference sequence). CDR3 size: 14 residues. The ends lost 0 bases at V and 1 base at J; junction bases unmatched: 1. CDR3 sequence (DNA): TGTGCCTGGAGTGTAGCGGGGGGATCCTACGAGCAGTACTTC. Amino acid sequence: CAWSVAGGSYEQYF.

In the case of this clone: This same CDR3 is encoded by further DNA sequences in the sample. The CDR3: CASSPGDRVDGYTF. The DNA for the CDR3 is TGTGCCAGCAGCCCCGGGGACAGGGTAGATGGCTACACCTTC. The chain combines TRBV11-2 with TRBJ1-2; TRBD1 matches 9 bases. The V gene end was trimmed by 5 bases and the J gene end by 6 bases; junction bases not matched to a gene: 7. The CDR3 loop spans 14 amino acids. Germline V gene data show CDR1 as SGHAT and CDR2 as FQNNGV. The variable domain in full, completed from reference TRBV11-2 and TRBJ1-2, reads EAGVAQSPRYKIIEKRQSVAFWCNPISGHATLYWYQQILGQGPKLLIQFQNNGVVDDSQLPKDRFSAERLKGVDSTLKIQPAKLEDSAVYLCASSPGDRVDGYTFGSGTRLTVV.